Here is one T cell receptor beta chain with its context. No antigen is known for it. Per the germline V gene, CDR1 is SGDLS and CDR2 is YYNGEE. The CDR3 sequence is 15 residues long. The J segment lost 1 base and the V segment lost 4 bases, leaving 6 bases of the junction unmatched. Repertoires were generated with immunoSEQ multiplex PCR, while TCRdb's copy carries only in-frame clones and drops some. The table lists about 23,000 clones, less than 90% of them singletons. These data come from a study of OX40 agonist ivuxolimab in advanced cancers. The overall study: Clinicians treated patients with ivuxolimab, an agonistic anti-OX40 (CD134) antibody. Study findings and constraints: Low normalized T-cell clonal expansion was additionally recorded for some nonresponders. More expanded clones were found, on average, in CD8+ than in CD4+ T cells. Clones of CD4+ and CD8+ blood T cells grew by week 6 at doses of 0.1 to 3.0 mg/kg.

The V and J genes are TRBV9 and TRBJ2-3, with TRBD2 matching 7 bases. The sample here was CD4+ or CD8+ T cells sorted from blood, taken in a trial of the OX40 agonist ivuxolimab. This sequence was found in an adult with an advanced solid tumor such as melanoma, head and neck, liver or kidney cancer. The CDR3 DNA follows: TGTGCCAGCAGCCCCGGACTAGGGGGCACAGATACGCAGTATTTT. This sequence encodes CASSPGLGGTDTQYF.